This T cell receptor (beta chain) was found in a study of T cells in Graves' hyperthyroidism and ophthalmopathy. This clonotype has at least ten counts. The TCR beta CDR3 regions underwent amplification using RNA transcripts as the source. Initially, a first-round RT-PCR of the TCR CDR3 employed the HTBI primer set. TCRdb used MiXCR to reprocess the multiplex PCR reads, holding one entry per CDR3 protein. The data show hundreds of thousands of distinct CDR3 sequences, 13% to 15% seen once. Germline CDR1 and CDR2: SGHTA and FQGTGA. V lost 6 bases to trimming and J lost 3 bases, with 14 bases between them. The CDR3 runs 14 residues.

This clonotype was sampled from a woman between 18 and 29 years old with Graves' hyperthyroidism. The sample taken for sequencing was blood. J is TRBJ1-1 and V is TRBV7-3; possibly TRBD1 for D (5 bases). The CDR3 DNA sequence: TGTGCCAGCAGTATTGGGGGAGGGGACACTGAAGCTTTCTTT. This sequence encodes CASSIGGGDTEAFF.